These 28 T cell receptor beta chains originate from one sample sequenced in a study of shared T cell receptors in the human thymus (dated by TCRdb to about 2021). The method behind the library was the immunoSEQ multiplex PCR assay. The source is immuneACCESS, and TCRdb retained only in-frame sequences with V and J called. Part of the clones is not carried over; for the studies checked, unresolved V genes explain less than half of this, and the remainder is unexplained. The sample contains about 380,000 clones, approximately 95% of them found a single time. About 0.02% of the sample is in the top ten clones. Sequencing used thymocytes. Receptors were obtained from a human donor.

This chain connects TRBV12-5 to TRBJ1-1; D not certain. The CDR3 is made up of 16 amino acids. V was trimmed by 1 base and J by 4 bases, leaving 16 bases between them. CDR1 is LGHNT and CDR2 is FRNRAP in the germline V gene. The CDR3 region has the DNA TGTGCTAGTGGTTTGGCTCACAAAAGGAGTACCACTGAAGCTTTCTTT. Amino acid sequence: CASGLAHKRSTTEAFF. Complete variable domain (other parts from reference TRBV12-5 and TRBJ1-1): DARVTQTPRHKVTEMGQEVTMRCQPILGHNTVFWYRQTMMQGLELLAYFRNRAPLDDSGMPKDRFSAEMPDATLATLKIQPSEPRDSAVYFCASGLAHKRSTTEAFFGQGTRLTVV.

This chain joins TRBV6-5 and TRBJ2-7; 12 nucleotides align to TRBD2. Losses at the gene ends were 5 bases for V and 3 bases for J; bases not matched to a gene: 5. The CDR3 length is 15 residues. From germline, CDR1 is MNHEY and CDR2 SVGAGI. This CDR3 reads CASSPRTSGIYEQYF. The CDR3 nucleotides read TGTGCCAGCAGTCCCAGGACTAGCGGGATCTACGAGCAGTACTTC.

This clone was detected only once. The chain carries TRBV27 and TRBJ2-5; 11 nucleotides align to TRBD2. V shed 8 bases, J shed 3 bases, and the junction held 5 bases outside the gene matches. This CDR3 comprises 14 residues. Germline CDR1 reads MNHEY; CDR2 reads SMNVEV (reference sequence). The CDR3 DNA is TGTGCCAGCGGATCGGGACTAGCGGAAGAGACCCAGTACTTC. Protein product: CASGSGLAEETQYF.

This CDR3 is CASRDRGGANYGYTF. The CDR3 coding sequence is TGTGCCAGCCGGGACCGAGGAGGGGCTAACTATGGCTACACCTTC. The gene calls are TRBV6-1 and TRBJ1-2; perhaps TRBD1 as D (5 bases). Germline V CDR1 and CDR2: MNHNS, SASEGT. There are 15 residues in the CDR3. Trimming stripped 8 bases from V and 0 bases from J, with 16 bases between.

CDR3 bases: TGCGCCAGCAGCTTGGGGACTAGCGAGAATGAGCAGTTCTTC. Translating it yields CASSLGTSENEQFF. The rearrangement uses TRBV5-1 and TRBJ2-1; 9 bases line up with TRBD2. CDR1 and CDR2 from the germline V gene are SGHRS and YFSETQ. The V gene end was trimmed by 0 bases and the J gene end by 7 bases; junction bases not matched to a gene: 2. CDR3 length: 14 residues.

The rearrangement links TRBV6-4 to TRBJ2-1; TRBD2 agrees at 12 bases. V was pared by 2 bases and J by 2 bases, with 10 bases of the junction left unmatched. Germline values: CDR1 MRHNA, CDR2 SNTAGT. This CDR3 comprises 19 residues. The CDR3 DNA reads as TGTGCCAGCAGTGACCGGCTAGCGGGAGGGCCTGGTACCTACAATGAGCAGTTCTTC. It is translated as CASSDRLAGGPGTYNEQFF.

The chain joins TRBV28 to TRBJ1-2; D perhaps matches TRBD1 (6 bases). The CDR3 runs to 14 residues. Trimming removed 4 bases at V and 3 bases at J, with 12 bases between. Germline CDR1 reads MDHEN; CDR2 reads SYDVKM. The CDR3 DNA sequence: TGTGCCAGCAGTTATGACAGGTCGGACTATGGCTACACCTTC. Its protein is CASSYDRSDYGYTF.

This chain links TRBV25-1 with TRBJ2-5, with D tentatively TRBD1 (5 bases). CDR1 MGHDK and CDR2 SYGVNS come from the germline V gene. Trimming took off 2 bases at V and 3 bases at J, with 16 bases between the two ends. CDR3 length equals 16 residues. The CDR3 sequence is CASSEKGVTGEETQYF. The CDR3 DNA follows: TGTGCCAGCAGTGAAAAAGGAGTAACAGGCGAAGAGACCCAGTACTTC.

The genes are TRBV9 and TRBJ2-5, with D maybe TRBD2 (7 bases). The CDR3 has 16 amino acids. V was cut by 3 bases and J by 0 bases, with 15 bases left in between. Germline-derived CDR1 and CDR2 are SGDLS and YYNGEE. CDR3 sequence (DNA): TGTGCCAGCAGCGAGCGGGGACAAAAGTACCAAGAGACCCAGTACTTC. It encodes CASSERGQKYQETQYF.

CDR3 in amino acids: CASRIPDSTDTQYF. The CDR3 DNA reads TGTGCCAGCAGGATCCCGGACAGCACAGATACGCAGTATTTT. The chain links TRBV6-5 to TRBJ2-3; no clear D. The CDR3 spans 14 residues. Germline CDR1 MNHEY, CDR2 SVGAGI. V was clipped by 6 bases and J by 0 bases, with 10 bases between them.

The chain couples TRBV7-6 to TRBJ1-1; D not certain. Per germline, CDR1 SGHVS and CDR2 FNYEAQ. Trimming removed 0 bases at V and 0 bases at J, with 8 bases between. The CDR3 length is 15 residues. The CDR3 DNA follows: TGTGCCAGCAGCTTAGCCCATGTCATGAACACTGAAGCTTTCTTT. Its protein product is CASSLAHVMNTEAFF. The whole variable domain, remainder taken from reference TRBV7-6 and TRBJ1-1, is GAGVSQSPRYKVTKRGQDVALRCDPISGHVSLYWYRQALGQGPEFLTYFNYEAQQDKSGLPNDRFSAERPEGSISTLTIQRTEQRDSAMYRCASSLAHVMNTEAFFGQGTRLTVV.

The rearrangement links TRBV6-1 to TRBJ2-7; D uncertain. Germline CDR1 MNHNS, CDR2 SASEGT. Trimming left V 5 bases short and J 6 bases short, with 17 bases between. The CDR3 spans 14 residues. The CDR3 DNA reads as TGTGCCAGCAGTCCAACAACAGCGTCGGGCGAGCAGTACTTC. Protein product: CASSPTTASGEQYF.

CDR3 sequence: CASSIPRGRGSPLHF. As DNA, the CDR3 is TGTGCCAGCAGTATCCCCAGGGGGAGAGGTTCACCCCTCCACTTT. V is TRBV7-2 and J is TRBJ1-6; 7 bases align to TRBD1. The V gene's germline CDR1 is SGHTA and CDR2 FQGNSA. The CDR3 length is 15 residues. The ends lost 6 bases at V and 9 bases at J; junction bases unmatched: 11.

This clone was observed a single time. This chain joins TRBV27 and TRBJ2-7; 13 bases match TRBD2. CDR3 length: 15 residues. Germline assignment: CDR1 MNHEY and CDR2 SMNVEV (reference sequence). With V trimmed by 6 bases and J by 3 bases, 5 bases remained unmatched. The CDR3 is CASRTGLAGLYEQYF. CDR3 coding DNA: TGTGCCAGCAGGACGGGACTAGCGGGACTCTACGAGCAGTACTTC.

The CDR3 bases are TGTGCCAGCAGTTCGGGTGGTCCCAGTTTAAAGACCCAGTACTTC. It specifies CASSSGGPSLKTQYF. The V and J genes are TRBV27 and TRBJ2-5; unclear D gene. V was trimmed by 4 bases and J by 6 bases, leaving 18 bases between them. The CDR3 is 15 residues long. CDR1 and CDR2 from the germline V gene are MNHEY and SMNVEV (reference sequence).

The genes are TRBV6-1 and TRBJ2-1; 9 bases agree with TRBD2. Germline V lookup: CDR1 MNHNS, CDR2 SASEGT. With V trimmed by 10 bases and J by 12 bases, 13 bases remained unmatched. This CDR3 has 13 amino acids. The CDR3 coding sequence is TGTGCCACCCCAGGCCCACAGACTAGCGGGCAGTTCTTC. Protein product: CATPGPQTSGQFF.

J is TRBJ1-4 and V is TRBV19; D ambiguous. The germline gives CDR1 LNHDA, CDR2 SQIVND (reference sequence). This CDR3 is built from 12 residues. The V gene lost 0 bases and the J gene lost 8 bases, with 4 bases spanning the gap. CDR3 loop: CASSIEAEKLFF. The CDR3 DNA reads TGTGCCAGTAGTATAGAAGCGGAAAAACTGTTTTTT.

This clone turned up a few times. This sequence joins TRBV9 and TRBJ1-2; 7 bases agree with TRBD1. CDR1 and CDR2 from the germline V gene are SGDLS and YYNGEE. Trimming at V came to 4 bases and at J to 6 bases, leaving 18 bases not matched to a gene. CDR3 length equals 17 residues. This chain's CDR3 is CASSKRGLTGAGDGYTF. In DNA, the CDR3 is TGTGCCAGCAGCAAACGGGGATTAACAGGGGCGGGAGATGGCTACACCTTC.

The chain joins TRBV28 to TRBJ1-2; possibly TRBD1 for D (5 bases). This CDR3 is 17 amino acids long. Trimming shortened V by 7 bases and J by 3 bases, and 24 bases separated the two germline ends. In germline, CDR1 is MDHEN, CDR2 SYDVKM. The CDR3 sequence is CASTQSGGEVRYYGYTF. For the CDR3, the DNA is TGTGCCAGCACCCAGAGTGGGGGTGAAGTTCGGTACTATGGCTACACCTTC.

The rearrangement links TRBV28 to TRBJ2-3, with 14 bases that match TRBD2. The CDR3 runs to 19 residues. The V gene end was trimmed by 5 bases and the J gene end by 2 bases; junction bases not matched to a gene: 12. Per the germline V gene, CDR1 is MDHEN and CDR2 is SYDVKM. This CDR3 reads CASSLSGTSGRGVTDTQYF. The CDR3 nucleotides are TGTGCCAGCAGTCTCTCCGGGACTAGCGGGAGAGGGGTCACAGATACGCAGTATTTT.

CDR3 sequence: CAISQNTEAFF. CDR3 nucleotide sequence: TGTGCCATCAGTCAGAACACTGAAGCTTTCTTT. The rearrangement joins TRBV10-3 to TRBJ1-1, with D unresolved. V lost 5 bases and J 1 base, leaving 2 bases between the germline ends. The CDR3 extends over 11 amino acids. In germline, CDR1 is ENHRY, CDR2 SYGVKD.

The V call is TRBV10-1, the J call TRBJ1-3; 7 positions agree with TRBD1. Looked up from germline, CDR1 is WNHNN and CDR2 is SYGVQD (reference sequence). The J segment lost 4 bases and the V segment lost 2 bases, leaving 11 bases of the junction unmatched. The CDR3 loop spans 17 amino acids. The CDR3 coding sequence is TGCGCCAGCAGTGAGGGTGGACAGGCCCAGTACGGAAACACCATATATTTT. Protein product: CASSEGGQAQYGNTIYF.

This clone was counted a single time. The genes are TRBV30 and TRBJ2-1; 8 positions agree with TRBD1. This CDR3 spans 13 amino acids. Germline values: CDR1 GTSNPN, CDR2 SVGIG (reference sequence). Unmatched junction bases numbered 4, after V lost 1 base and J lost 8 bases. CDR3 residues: CAWSGTGRHEQFF. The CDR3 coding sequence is TGTGCCTGGAGTGGGACAGGGAGGCATGAGCAGTTCTTC.

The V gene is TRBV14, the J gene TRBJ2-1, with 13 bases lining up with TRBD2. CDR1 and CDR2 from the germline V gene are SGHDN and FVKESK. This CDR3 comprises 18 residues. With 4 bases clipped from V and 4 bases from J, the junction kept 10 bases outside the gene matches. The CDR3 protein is CASSRLAGGPGRYNEQFF. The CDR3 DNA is TGTGCCAGCAGCCGACTAGCGGGAGGCCCGGGGCGATACAATGAGCAGTTCTTC.

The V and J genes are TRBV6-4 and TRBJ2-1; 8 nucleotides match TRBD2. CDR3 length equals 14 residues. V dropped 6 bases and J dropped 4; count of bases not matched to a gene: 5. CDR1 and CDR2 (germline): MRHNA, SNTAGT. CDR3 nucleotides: TGTGCCAGCAGCCAAATAGCGGGATACAATGAGCAGTTCTTC. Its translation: CASSQIAGYNEQFF.

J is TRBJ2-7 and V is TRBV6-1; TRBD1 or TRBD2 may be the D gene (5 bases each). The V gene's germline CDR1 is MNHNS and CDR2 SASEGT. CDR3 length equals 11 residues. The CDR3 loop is CANRGAYEQYF. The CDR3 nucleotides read TGTGCAAATAGAGGGGCCTACGAGCAGTACTTC.

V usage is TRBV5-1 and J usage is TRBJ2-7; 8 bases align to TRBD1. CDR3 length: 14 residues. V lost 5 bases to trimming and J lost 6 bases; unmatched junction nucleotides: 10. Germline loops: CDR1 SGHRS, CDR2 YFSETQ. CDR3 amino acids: CASRGQVPFSEQYF. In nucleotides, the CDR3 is TGCGCCAGCAGGGGACAGGTTCCCTTTTCCGAGCAGTACTTC.

The CDR3 is CASSQETRDEQFF. As DNA, the CDR3 is TGCGCCAGCAGCCAAGAGACAAGGGATGAGCAGTTCTTC. This rearrangement joins TRBV4-3 to TRBJ2-1; D is ambiguous. CDR1 and CDR2 from the germline V gene are LGHNA and YSLEER. V shed 0 bases and J shed 8 bases, with 8 bases lying between them. This CDR3 has 13 residues.